These 28 T cell receptor beta chains came from one sample sequenced in a study of CD8 T cells in ankylosing spondylitis. TCRdb reprocessed the 5' RACE reads via MiXCR and lists one record per CDR3 protein. The top ten hold approximately 15% of the sample, which has approximately 150,000 distinct CDR3 sequences, approximately 9.9% seen once. Sequencing input: blood, either unsorted or a sorted T cell fraction (not recorded which). The receptors stem from a female donor with ankylosing spondylitis or in good health (not recorded which).

This clonotype has ten or more counts. The chain has TRBV12-3 or TRBV12-4 and TRBJ2-3; 7 bases agree with TRBD2. The CDR3 has 17 residues. Trimming cost V 4 bases and J 5 bases; bases outside gene matches: 15. CDR3: CASSSYLWGGPGDTQYF. In DNA, the CDR3 is TGTGCCAGCAGTTCCTATCTATGGGGAGGGCCCGGAGATACGCAGTATTTT.

This clonotype was detected only once. V gene TRBV7-2 combines with J gene TRBJ2-5; D remains ambiguous. The CDR3 runs 16 residues. V was pared by 0 bases and J by 1 base, with 12 bases between. Germline assignment: CDR1 SGHTA and CDR2 FQGNSA. CDR3 DNA sequence: TGTGCCAGCAGCTTAGCGTCCCGGATGGGCCAAGAGACCCAGTACTTC. Translated: CASSLASRMGQETQYF.

This clonotype was observed a few times. V is TRBV5-5 and J is TRBJ2-7; 7 bases agree with TRBD1. Trimming took 4 bases from V and 2 from J; bases not matched to a gene: 9. The V gene's germline CDR1 is SGHKS and CDR2 YYEKEE (reference sequence). The CDR3 runs to 15 residues. The chain's CDR3 is CASSAVTGLTYEQYF. The CDR3 region has the DNA TGTGCCAGCAGCGCCGTGACAGGGTTGACCTACGAGCAGTACTTC.

The chain couples TRBV7-9 to TRBJ2-4, with 8 bases matching TRBD1. Germline CDR1 reads SEHNR; CDR2 reads FQNEAQ (reference sequence). CDR3 length equals 16 residues. V lost 4 bases, J lost 5 bases, and 10 bases stayed unmatched. DNA of the CDR3: TGTGCCAGCAGCTCCCGGACAGGGAGTCTGGAAAACATTCAGTACTTC. Translation gives CASSSRTGSLENIQYF.

V and J are TRBV29-1 and TRBJ1-1, with D unresolved. This CDR3 contains 12 residues. Germline V CDR1 and CDR2: SQVTM, ANQGSEA. The V gene lost 7 bases and the J gene lost 6 bases, with 15 bases spanning the gap. CDR3 coding DNA: TGCAGCGCGAGTTTGGGGAGGGCTGAAGCTTTCTTT. It translates to CSASLGRAEAFF.

The rearrangement joins TRBV2 to TRBJ1-1; 7 positions agree with TRBD1. Germline V lookup: CDR1 SNHLY, CDR2 FYNNEI. V shed 1 base, J shed 6 bases, and the junction held 5 bases outside the gene matches. The CDR3 sequence is 14 residues long. CDR3 DNA: TGTGCCAGCAGTGAAGGACAGGGTCCACCTGAAGCTTTCTTT. As protein: CASSEGQGPPEAFF.

A note on this clonotype: One base away lies a much larger clone, so this may be a sequencing read error. The V gene is TRBV9, the J gene TRBJ2-5, with a weak D call TRBD2 (7 bases). CDR1 is SGDLS and CDR2 is YYNGEE in the germline V gene. CDR3 size: 17 residues. Between the trimmed V and J ends, which lost 3 bases and 0 bases, there was a span of 18 bases. CDR3 in amino acids: CASSGGLGGSYQETQYF. The CDR3 DNA sequence: TGTGCCAGCAGCGGTGGACTAGGGGGATCGTACCAAGAGACCCAGTACTTC.

This clonotype has only a few counts. The chain links TRBV4-3 to TRBJ2-1, with TRBD2 matching 8 bases. Germline V lookup: CDR1 LGHNA, CDR2 YSLEER. The CDR3 extends over 16 amino acids. Losses at the gene ends were 6 bases for V and 1 base for J; bases not matched to a gene: 8. CDR3 in amino acids: CASRPKREWSYNEQFF. In nucleotides, the CDR3 is TGCGCCAGCAGACCAAAGCGGGAGTGGTCCTACAATGAGCAGTTCTTC.

The chain joins TRBV5-4 to TRBJ1-2; D may be TRBD1 (6 bases). The germline gives CDR1 SGHNT, CDR2 YYREEE (reference sequence). This CDR3 region has 14 residues. V shed 4 bases and J shed 3 bases, with 13 bases lying between them. CDR3 loop: CASSRDIGDYGYTF. In DNA, the CDR3 is TGTGCCAGCAGCCGGGACATTGGGGACTATGGCTACACCTTC.

This rearrangement joins TRBV29-1 to TRBJ2-7; D unresolved. There are 13 residues in the CDR3. The V gene lost 0 bases and the J gene lost 7 bases, with 13 bases spanning the gap. Germline V gene data show CDR1 as SQVTM and CDR2 as ANQGSEA. CDR3 residues: CSVEDEAGLEQYF. As DNA, the CDR3 is TGCAGCGTTGAAGATGAGGCAGGCCTAGAGCAGTACTTC.

This clonotype occurred many times. V and J are TRBV6-5 and TRBJ2-3, with 12 positions matching TRBD2. Germline V CDR1 and CDR2: MNHEY, SVGAGI. Trimming took 2 bases from V and 2 from J; bases not matched to a gene: 2. This CDR3 has 16 amino acids. DNA for the CDR3: TGTGCCAGCAGTTACGGACTAGCGGGGAACACAGATACGCAGTATTTT. Translation: CASSYGLAGNTDTQYF.

The CDR3 DNA reads TGCGCCAGCAGCCAAGTTCGGGGGGCCACAGATACGCAGTATTTT. The encoded protein is CASSQVRGATDTQYF. The chain combines TRBV4-3 with TRBJ2-3, with a weak D call TRBD2 (7 bases). The germline V and J ends were trimmed by 1 base and 2 bases, with 10 bases remaining between them. Germline CDR1 and CDR2: LGHNA and YSLEER. This CDR3 is 15 amino acids long.

This clonotype appeared many times. The chain joins TRBV29-1 to TRBJ1-1; no reliable D call. V lost 6 bases and J lost 0, with 5 bases in between. The CDR3 contains 11 residues. Germline CDR1 SQVTM, CDR2 ANQGSEA. CDR3 nucleotides: TGCAGCGTGACGATGAACACTGAAGCTTTCTTT. Its protein product is CSVTMNTEAFF.

This clonotype appeared many times. The V call is TRBV20-1, the J call TRBJ2-7; 9 bases match TRBD2. This CDR3 spans 13 amino acids. Trimming at V came to 4 bases and at J to 6 bases, leaving 7 bases not matched to a gene. Germline loops: CDR1 DFQATT, CDR2 SNEGSKA (reference sequence). The CDR3 DNA reads as TGCAGTGCTATGGCGGGAGGGCCGATCGAGCAGTACTTC. This sequence encodes CSAMAGGPIEQYF.

This clonotype was picked up many times. The rearrangement uses TRBV9 and TRBJ1-2; TRBD1 aligns across 9 bases. J lost 8 bases, V lost 4 bases, and 6 bases had no gene match. The CDR3 contains 13 residues. The germline V gene has CDR1 SGDLS and CDR2 YYNGEE. The CDR3 DNA is TGTGCCAGCAGCCCGGGACAGGGTCGGGGCTACACCTTC. Protein sequence: CASSPGQGRGYTF.

This clonotype was observed a handful of times. The chain links TRBV6-2 or TRBV6-3 to TRBJ1-5, with 7 bases that match TRBD1. There are 13 residues in the CDR3. Germline V gives CDR1 MNHEY, CDR2 SVGEGT. V lost 5 bases to trimming and J lost 6 bases; unmatched junction nucleotides: 4. The CDR3 region is CASSPTGSQPQHF. The CDR3 DNA is TGTGCCAGCAGTCCGACAGGGAGTCAGCCCCAGCATTTT.

The chain uses TRBV5-5 and TRBJ2-5; D not certain. Per the germline V gene, CDR1 is SGHKS and CDR2 is YYEKEE (reference sequence). The CDR3 length is 16 residues. V lost 4 bases and J 4 bases, leaving 20 bases between the germline ends. DNA for the CDR3: TGTGCCAGCAGCCACGAGATAGGACCTGACCGAGAGACCCAGTACTTC. Its protein product is CASSHEIGPDRETQYF.

The rearrangement uses TRBV5-6 and TRBJ2-1; 7 nucleotides align to TRBD1. The CDR3 length is 15 residues. The ends lost 3 bases at V and 3 bases at J; junction bases unmatched: 6. The germline V gene encodes CDR1 SGHDT and CDR2 YYEEEE. CDR3 protein: CASSSGTENYNEQFF. The DNA for the CDR3 is TGTGCCAGCAGCTCCGGGACAGAGAACTACAATGAGCAGTTCTTC.

Only a few counts were recorded for this clonotype. The V call is TRBV7-9, the J call TRBJ1-2, with a tentative D call TRBD1 (5 bases). Germline-derived CDR1 and CDR2 are SEHNR and FQNEAQ (reference sequence). The V gene lost 3 bases and the J gene lost 0 bases, with 11 bases spanning the gap. This CDR3 has 15 residues. The CDR3 DNA follows: TGTGCCAGCAGCTTGACAGCCCCAACTAACTATGGCTACACCTTC. Amino acids: CASSLTAPTNYGYTF. Together with reference TRBV7-9 and TRBJ1-2, the CDR3 gives the full variable domain: DTGVSQNPRHKITKRGQNVTFRCDPISEHNRLYWYRQTLGQGPEFLTYFQNEAQLEKSRLLSDRFSAERPKGSFSTLEIQRTEQGDSAMYLCASSLTAPTNYGYTFGSGTRLTVV.

The chain employs TRBV19 and TRBJ2-3; 7 bases line up with TRBD2. The V segment lost 3 bases and the J segment 3 bases; nucleotides outside the gene matches: 6. This CDR3 spans 15 amino acids. Germline V gene sequence: CDR1 LNHDA, CDR2 SQIVND (reference sequence). Here the CDR3 reads CASSMGGSETDTQYF. The CDR3 DNA is TGTGCCAGTAGTATGGGCGGGAGTGAAACAGATACGCAGTATTTT.

This clonotype was detected only a few times. The gene calls are TRBV5-8 and TRBJ2-5; 11 positions agree with TRBD1. Looked up from germline, CDR1 is SGHTS and CDR2 is YDEGEE. With V trimmed by 0 bases and J by 5 bases, 6 bases remained unmatched. The CDR3 has 16 amino acids. DNA of the CDR3: TGTGCCAGCAGCTTGGGGGGGACAGGGGGAATTGAGACCCAGTACTTC. Amino acid sequence: CASSLGGTGGIETQYF.

This clonotype was picked up a small number of times. The chain recombines TRBV29-1 with TRBJ1-2; no clear D gene. V was pared by 3 bases and J by 2 bases, with 16 bases between. This CDR3 is built from 15 residues. CDR1 and CDR2 (germline): SQVTM, ANQGSEA. CDR3 in amino acids: CSVEGDLLLNYGYTF. DNA of the CDR3: TGCAGCGTTGAGGGAGACCTACTCCTGAACTATGGCTACACCTTC.

This clonotype was recorded a few times. V usage is TRBV7-2 and J usage is TRBJ2-1, with no clear D. In germline, CDR1 is SGHTA, CDR2 FQGNSA. The CDR3 has 12 amino acids. Trimming took 3 bases from V and 10 from J, leaving 10 bases between them. CDR3 amino acids: CASSFIGQEQFF. CDR3 DNA sequence: TGTGCCAGCAGCTTCATAGGGCAGGAGCAGTTCTTC.

In its sample, this clonotype was seen many times. This chain links TRBV27 with TRBJ2-3, with TRBD2 matching 9 bases. V lost 3 bases to trimming and J lost 8 bases; unmatched junction nucleotides: 3. The CDR3 runs 13 residues. Looked up from germline, CDR1 is MNHEY and CDR2 is SMNVEV (reference sequence). CDR3 nucleotide sequence: TGTGCCAGCAGTTTGACTAGCGGCGGTACGCAGTATTTT. The encoded protein is CASSLTSGGTQYF.

Only a few counts were recorded for this clonotype. The rearrangement joins TRBV5-6 to TRBJ1-1, with D hard to call. The CDR3 consists of 15 residues. Deletions cut 0 bases from V and 6 bases from J, with 15 bases between. CDR1 SGHDT and CDR2 YYEEEE come from the germline V gene. The CDR3 DNA sequence: TGTGCCAGCAGCTTGGGCTCGTCCGGGCCGCCTGAAGCTTTCTTT. Its translation is CASSLGSSGPPEAFF.

This clonotype was detected only a few times. J is TRBJ2-2 and V is TRBV28, with TRBD1 identical over 9 bases. CDR3 length: 16 residues. The germline CDR1 and CDR2 sequences are MDHEN and SYDVKM. V was pared by 6 bases and J by 6 bases, with 11 bases of the junction left unmatched. The CDR3 region has the DNA TGTGCCAGCAGACACTCCGGGACAGGGCGTCCCGGGGAGCTGTTTTTT. It encodes CASRHSGTGRPGELFF.

This clonotype was seen a few times. This sequence joins TRBV20-1 and TRBJ1-5; D gene uncertain. V was clipped by 6 bases and J by 0 bases, with 6 bases between them. Germline V lookup: CDR1 DFQATT, CDR2 SNEGSKA (reference sequence). There are 12 residues in the CDR3. CDR3 bases: TGCAGTGCGTCTAATAGCAATCAGCCCCAGCATTTT. This gives the protein CSASNSNQPQHF.

The rearrangement joins TRBV2 to TRBJ2-1, with 7 bases that match TRBD2. Germline V gene sequence: CDR1 SNHLY, CDR2 FYNNEI. CDR3 length: 13 amino acids. V lost 7 bases and J lost 10; bases outside the gene matches: 10. This CDR3 is CASNREGLREQFF. The CDR3 DNA reads as TGTGCCAGCAATAGGGAGGGCCTAAGGGAGCAGTTCTTC.